The 28 T cell receptor beta chains below all came from one sample that was sequenced in a study of blood T cell repertoires in COVID-19. The method was immunoSEQ multiplex PCR; TCRdb's version includes in-frame clones alone and lacks a portion of them. The sample lists about 59,000 clones, 80% to 95% occurring once. The sequencing input was peripheral blood. These receptor sequences come from an elderly man with acute or convalescent COVID-19.

The chain combines TRBV16 with TRBJ1-1; D uncertain. V dropped 6 bases and J dropped 1 base, with 12 bases sitting between them. Germline assignment: CDR1 KGHSY and CDR2 FQNENV. The CDR3 loop spans 14 amino acids. The CDR3 DNA is TGTGCCAGCAGTCCAGTAAGCGGGAACACTGAAGCTTTCTTT. Encoded protein: CASSPVSGNTEAFF.

V usage is TRBV5-1 and J usage is TRBJ2-5; weak D call: TRBD2 (5 bases). Germline V CDR1 and CDR2: SGHRS, YFSETQ. The CDR3 is 15 amino acids. V lost 0 bases to trimming and J lost 0 bases, with 9 bases between them. Here the CDR3 reads CASSLGVGDQETQYF. CDR3 bases: TGCGCCAGCAGCTTGGGGGTCGGGGACCAAGAGACCCAGTACTTC.

This clone showed up just once. The chain couples TRBV14 to TRBJ2-3; maybe TRBD1 (6 bases). The length of the CDR3 is 14 residues. The germline CDR1 and CDR2 sequences are SGHDN and FVKESK. Trimming took off 4 bases at V and 0 bases at J, with 8 bases between the two ends. The CDR3 DNA reads TGTGCCAGCAGCCGAACAGGGAGCACAGATACGCAGTATTTT. This encodes CASSRTGSTDTQYF.

V and J are TRBV7-2 and TRBJ2-1; D might be TRBD2 (6 bases). V was cut by 1 base and J by 2 bases, with 12 bases left in between. Germline V gene data show CDR1 as SGHTA and CDR2 as FQGNSA. This CDR3 region has 16 residues. The CDR3 protein is CASSLGPGVTYNEQFF. CDR3 nucleotides: TGTGCCAGCAGCTTAGGCCCGGGGGTCACCTACAATGAGCAGTTCTTC.

The count of this clone is one. The CDR3 here is CASRLIGAGTDTQYF. Written as DNA, the CDR3 is TGTGCCAGCAGACTGATCGGGGCGGGGACAGATACGCAGTATTTT. The chain uses TRBV2 and TRBJ2-3; perhaps TRBD2 as D (6 bases). The germline V gene has CDR1 SNHLY and CDR2 FYNNEI. The length of the CDR3 is 15 residues. With 6 bases removed from V and 3 bases from J, the gap between germline ends came to 16 bases. Looking up the rest from reference TRBV2 and TRBJ2-3 gives the full variable domain: EPEVTQTPSHQVTQMGQEVILRCVPISNHLYFYWYRQILGQKVEFLVSFYNNEISEKSEIFDDQFSVERPDGSNFTLKIRSTKLEDSAMYFCASRLIGAGTDTQYFGPGTRLTVL.

This rearrangement joins TRBV11-2 to TRBJ2-1, with 9 positions matching TRBD1. The CDR3 sequence is 16 residues long. In germline, CDR1 is SGHAT, CDR2 FQNNGV. The J segment lost 0 bases and the V segment lost 4 bases, leaving 4 bases of the junction unmatched. The CDR3 coding sequence is TGTGCCAGCAGCTCCGGGACAGGGAGCTCCTACAATGAGCAGTTCTTC. Translating it yields CASSSGTGSSYNEQFF.

The chain uses TRBV5-1 and TRBJ1-4, with 8 bases aligning to TRBD1. This CDR3 spans 15 amino acids. J was trimmed by 4 bases and V by 5 bases; bases with no gene match: 7. In germline, CDR1 is SGHRS, CDR2 YFSETQ. The CDR3 loop reads CASSQGQEGNEKLFF. The CDR3 DNA is TGCGCCAGCAGTCAGGGACAGGAGGGTAATGAAAAACTGTTTTTT.

The chain carries TRBV9 and TRBJ2-1, with 10 nucleotides matching TRBD2. The CDR3 covers 13 residues. Germline CDR1 reads SGDLS; CDR2 reads YYNGEE. After removal of 4 bases from V and 9 bases from J, the junction contained 4 bases not matched to a gene. Here the CDR3 reads CASSPRTSGEQFF. Here the CDR3 DNA reads TGTGCCAGCAGCCCAAGGACTAGCGGTGAGCAGTTCTTC.

The chain couples TRBV28 to TRBJ2-7; 10 bases match TRBD1. The germline V gene encodes CDR1 MDHEN and CDR2 SYDVKM. With V trimmed by 5 bases and J by 3 bases, 7 bases remained unmatched. The CDR3 is made up of 15 amino acids. The CDR3: CASSPPGQGRYEQYF. The CDR3 bases are TGTGCCAGCAGTCCCCCGGGACAGGGGCGCTACGAGCAGTACTTC.

The rearrangement links TRBV6-5 to TRBJ2-4; D is perhaps TRBD2 (5 bases). CDR3 size: 14 residues. Between the trimmed V and J ends, which lost 10 bases and 0 bases, there was a span of 13 bases. The germline CDR1 and CDR2 sequences are MNHEY and SVGAGI. The DNA for the CDR3 is TGTGCCACCACCCCCGGGGAAGCCAAAAACATTCAGTACTTC. It codes for CATTPGEAKNIQYF.

The chain couples TRBV7-2 to TRBJ2-1, with 9 bases fitting TRBD1. Per germline, CDR1 SGHTA and CDR2 FQGNSA. This CDR3 is 16 amino acids long. J gave up 8 bases and V 5 bases, and 13 bases lay outside the gene matches. The CDR3 here is CASSPRTGALMYEQFF. DNA of the CDR3: TGTGCCAGCAGCCCCCGGACAGGGGCCCTTATGTATGAGCAGTTCTTC.

This rearrangement joins TRBV24-1 to TRBJ1-2; possible D gene TRBD1, 5 bases. Germline CDR1 reads KGHDR; CDR2 reads SFDVKD. V gave up 7 bases and J gave up 8 bases, with 16 bases separating them. The CDR3 is 13 amino acids. CDR3 sequence reads: CATRGEPGAGYTF. The DNA of the CDR3 is TGTGCCACCAGGGGGGAACCGGGAGCGGGCTACACCTTC.

The J gene is TRBJ2-3, the V gene TRBV19; D uncertain. Germline CDR1 LNHDA, CDR2 SQIVND (reference sequence). V gave up 2 bases and J gave up 1 base, with 10 bases separating them. This CDR3 spans 15 amino acids. CDR3 nucleotide sequence: TGTGCCAGTAGTATAATGGGCACCGGCACAGATACGCAGTATTTT. Translated, it gives CASSIMGTGTDTQYF.

This chain links TRBV19 with TRBJ1-5; D is possibly TRBD1 (5 bases). Germline V gene data show CDR1 as LNHDA and CDR2 as SQIVND (reference sequence). The CDR3 has 15 residues. V was shortened by 3 bases and J by 6 bases, with 15 bases between the two germline ends. CDR3 sequence (DNA): TGTGCCAGTAGTATGGGCCAGGGCGGTGGTCAGCCCCAGCATTTT. Protein: CASSMGQGGGQPQHF.

V gene TRBV5-5 combines with J gene TRBJ1-5; tentatively, D is TRBD1 (6 bases). Germline V gene data show CDR1 as SGHKS and CDR2 as YYEKEE (reference sequence). V gave up 4 bases and J gave up 0 bases, with 8 bases separating them. The CDR3 runs to 14 residues. The CDR3 here is CASSRTDSNQPQHF. DNA of the CDR3: TGTGCCAGCAGCAGGACAGATAGCAATCAGCCCCAGCATTTT. Full variable domain (rest looked up from reference TRBV5-5 and TRBJ1-5): DAGVTQSPTHLIKTRGQQVTLRCSPISGHKSVSWYQQVLGQGPQFIFQYYEKEERGRGNFPDRFSARQFPNYSSELNVNALLLGDSALYLCASSRTDSNQPQHFGDGTRLSIL.

V usage is TRBV5-1 and J usage is TRBJ2-3, with D tentatively TRBD2 (6 bases). Germline V CDR1 and CDR2: SGHRS, YFSETQ. The CDR3 extends over 13 amino acids. V lost 7 bases and J lost 0, with 9 bases in between. CDR3 protein: CASWGTSTDTQYF. The CDR3 DNA reads as TGCGCCAGCTGGGGGACTAGCACAGATACGCAGTATTTT.

The chain combines TRBV10-3 with TRBJ2-3; D gene uncertain. CDR1 and CDR2 (germline): ENHRY, SYGVKD. V shed 4 bases and J shed 0 bases, with 2 bases lying between them. The CDR3 is made up of 12 amino acids. The CDR3 here is CAISASTDTQYF. The CDR3 region has the DNA TGTGCCATCAGTGCTAGCACAGATACGCAGTATTTT.

V and J are TRBV19 and TRBJ2-2; the match to TRBD1 covers 7 bases. Germline V CDR1 and CDR2: LNHDA, SQIVND (reference sequence). The CDR3 consists of 15 residues. V shed 5 bases, J shed 1 base, and the junction held 4 bases outside the gene matches. CDR3 sequence (DNA): TGTGCCAGTAGTCGGACAGGCTTGAACACCGGGGAGCTGTTTTTT. Translating it yields CASSRTGLNTGELFF. Combining the CDR3 with reference TRBV19 and TRBJ2-2 gives the whole variable domain DGGITQSPKYLFRKEGQNVTLSCEQNLNHDAMYWYRQDPGQGLRLIYYSQIVNDFQKGDIAEGYSVSREKKESFPLTVTSAQKNPTAFYLCASSRTGLNTGELFFGEGSRLTVL.

The chain recombines TRBV4-2 with TRBJ2-7, with D possibly TRBD2 on 5 matching bases. Trimming shortened V by 2 bases and J by 2 bases, and 13 bases separated the two germline ends. Germline V gives CDR1 LGHNA, CDR2 YNFKEQ. The CDR3 is 15 residues long. The CDR3 sequence is CASSQLGVPPYEQYF. The CDR3 region has the DNA TGTGCCAGCAGCCAACTCGGGGTCCCCCCCTACGAGCAGTACTTC.

The CDR3 reads CASSGGWTGGYEQYF. The CDR3 DNA reads as TGTGCCAGTAGTGGCGGCTGGACAGGGGGTTACGAGCAGTACTTC. The genes are TRBV19 and TRBJ2-7; 10 bases agree with TRBD1. The J segment lost 4 bases and the V segment lost 5 bases, leaving 8 bases of the junction unmatched. Germline V gives CDR1 LNHDA, CDR2 SQIVND (reference sequence). This CDR3 has 15 amino acids.

This chain connects TRBV2 to TRBJ2-7; 7 nucleotides agree with TRBD1. The CDR3 is made up of 14 amino acids. Germline loops: CDR1 SNHLY, CDR2 FYNNEI. Trimming at V came to 6 bases and at J to 4 bases, leaving 9 bases not matched to a gene. In DNA, the CDR3 is TGTGCCAGCAGCCAATTTACAGGGGATTACGAGCAGTACTTC. Its protein is CASSQFTGDYEQYF.

V is TRBV7-2 and J is TRBJ2-3; the D is unclear. Germline V gene data show CDR1 as SGHTA and CDR2 as FQGNSA. With 3 bases removed from V and 5 bases from J, the gap between germline ends came to 6 bases. The CDR3 contains 12 residues. The CDR3 bases are TGTGCCAGCAGCTTGTACGGAGATACGCAGTATTTT. This gives the protein CASSLYGDTQYF.

The gene calls are TRBV14 and TRBJ1-3; D is possibly TRBD1 (5 bases). V lost 1 base and J 0 bases, leaving 19 bases between the germline ends. CDR1 and CDR2 (germline): SGHDN, FVKESK. The CDR3 runs to 19 residues. As DNA, the CDR3 is TGTGCCAGCAGCCAAGGTGTTCCCCAGGGCTCCTTCTCTGGAAACACCATATATTTT. This sequence encodes CASSQGVPQGSFSGNTIYF.

The chain recombines TRBV5-5 with TRBJ1-2; 10 nucleotides agree with TRBD1. From germline, CDR1 is SGHKS and CDR2 YYEKEE (reference sequence). The junction had 9 bases not matched to a gene; V was cut back by 1 base and J by 6 bases. This CDR3 is built from 16 residues. CDR3 sequence (DNA): TGTGCCAGCAGCTTGACTGGTGTGGGACAGGGGAATGGCTACACCTTC. Residues: CASSLTGVGQGNGYTF. The whole variable domain, remainder taken from reference TRBV5-5 and TRBJ1-2, is DAGVTQSPTHLIKTRGQQVTLRCSPISGHKSVSWYQQVLGQGPQFIFQYYEKEERGRGNFPDRFSARQFPNYSSELNVNALLLGDSALYLCASSLTGVGQGNGYTFGSGTRLTVV.

The chain employs TRBV10-1 and TRBJ1-2; D might be TRBD1 (6 bases). Germline V lookup: CDR1 WNHNN, CDR2 SYGVQD (reference sequence). Between the trimmed V and J ends, which lost 9 bases and 2 bases, there was a span of 19 bases. There are 15 residues in the CDR3. CDR3 sequence reads: CASRARGGVNYGYTF. The CDR3 region has the DNA TGCGCCAGTAGGGCAAGGGGGGGCGTAAACTATGGCTACACCTTC.

This chain connects TRBV10-3 to TRBJ2-2; TRBD2 might be the D (6 bases). Trimming took 6 bases from V and 0 from J, leaving 11 bases between them. CDR1 and CDR2 from the germline V gene are ENHRY and SYGVKD. There are 15 residues in the CDR3. This CDR3 reads CAIRPGLANTGELFF. In DNA, the CDR3 is TGTGCCATCAGACCGGGACTGGCGAACACCGGGGAGCTGTTTTTT.

The genes are TRBV18 and TRBJ2-3; no definite D call. This CDR3 is built from 13 residues. Per germline, CDR1 KGHSH and CDR2 LQKENI. Trimming pared 0 bases from V and 6 bases from J, leaving 7 bases between. CDR3 DNA sequence: TGTGCCAGCTCACCACCGAGCTCCGATACGCAGTATTTT. This sequence encodes CASSPPSSDTQYF.

The rearrangement uses TRBV29-1 and TRBJ1-5, with 9 positions matching TRBD1. This CDR3 has 13 amino acids. CDR1 and CDR2 (germline): SQVTM, ANQGSEA. J gave up 5 bases and V 5 bases, and 4 bases lay outside the gene matches. The CDR3 spells CSVQTGGDQPQHF. In DNA, the CDR3 is TGCAGCGTTCAGACAGGGGGTGATCAGCCCCAGCATTTT.